This T cell receptor (beta chain) was captured in a study of blood T cell repertoires in COVID-19. Unmatched junction bases numbered 17, after V lost 4 bases and J lost 3 bases. The length of the CDR3 is 18 residues. Germline CDR1 is SNHLY and CDR2 is FYNNEI. This clone came up a few times. The data were produced by immunoSEQ multiplex PCR, yet TCRdb's version contains in-frame clones alone and is incomplete. The repertoire holds approximately 220,000 clones, around 83% seen once, with roughly 8.8% in the top ten. This chain links TRBV2 with TRBJ2-5; 7 bases map to TRBD1. This clonotype was sampled from a woman aged 50 to 65 with acute or convalescent COVID-19. Specimen: peripheral blood. The CDR3 region is CASSAIPWTGIQKETQYF. The CDR3 nucleotides are TGTGCCAGCAGTGCCATTCCCTGGACAGGAATCCAAAAAGAGACCCAGTACTTC.